This TCR beta chain originates from a study of beta chain features in type 1 diabetes. About the study: Sorted cells numbering over 95,000,000 were examined across all samples. Study results and limitations: Shortening of TCRB CDR3s, moderate but significant, appeared in all four CD4+ subsets of Type 1 diabetes patients. VDJ junctions sequenced from type 1 diabetes patients showed fewer insertions and more deletions.

Since all of the isolated RNA was reverse transcribed, expressed TCRB transcripts were what got sequenced. Clones were sequenced by immunoSEQ multiplex PCR, and TCRdb holds only the in-frame ones, with some missing. The data hold 150,000 to 200,000 clones, with roughly 7.1% observed a single time. This clone showed up just a few times. Its specificity is not known. The CDR3 runs to 12 residues. Trimming left V 0 bases short and J 10 bases short, with 9 bases between. Looked up from germline, CDR1 is MGHRA and CDR2 is YSYEKL. Purity exceeded 95% in all sorted populations. This receptor was identified in a woman between 35 and 50 years old with type 1 diabetes. This chain joins TRBV4-1 and TRBJ1-1; a possible D gene is TRBD1 (5 bases). Input material: central memory CD4+ T cells from blood. CDR3 sequence (DNA): TGCGCCAGCAGCCAAGACCCGGGGGGAGCTTTCTTT. This codes for CASSQDPGGAFF.